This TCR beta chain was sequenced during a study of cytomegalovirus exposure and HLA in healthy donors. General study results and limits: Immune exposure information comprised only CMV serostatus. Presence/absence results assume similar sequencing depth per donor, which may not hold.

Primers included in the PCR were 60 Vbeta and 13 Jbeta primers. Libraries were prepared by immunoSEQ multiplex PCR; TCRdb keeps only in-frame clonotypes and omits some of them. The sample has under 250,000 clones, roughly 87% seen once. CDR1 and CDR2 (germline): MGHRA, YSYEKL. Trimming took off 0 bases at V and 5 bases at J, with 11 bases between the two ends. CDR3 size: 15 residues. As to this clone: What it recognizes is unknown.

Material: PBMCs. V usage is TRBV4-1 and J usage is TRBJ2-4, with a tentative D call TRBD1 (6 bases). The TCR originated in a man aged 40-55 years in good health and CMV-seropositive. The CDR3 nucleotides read TGCGCCAGCAGCCAAGACCAGGGGAAGCAAAACATTCAGTACTTC. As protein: CASSQDQGKQNIQYF.